The 20 T cell receptor beta chains listed next were all sequenced from one sample in a study of cytomegalovirus exposure and HLA in healthy donors. 13 Jbeta primers and 60 Vbeta primers were used for the PCR. Sequencing used immunoSEQ multiplex PCR; TCRdb keeps in-frame clones, though not all of them. The repertoire includes about 89,000 clones, over 60% of them detected once, and 3.7% sits in the top ten. The sample comprised PBMCs. The receptors come from a man aged 30-40 years in good health and CMV-seronegative.

This chain connects TRBV6-5 to TRBJ2-7; D possibly corresponds to TRBD1 (5 bases). Trimming shortened V by 5 bases and J by 2 bases, and 13 bases separated the two germline ends. The CDR3 runs to 14 residues. Germline V gene lookup returns CDR1 MNHEY and CDR2 SVGAGI. In DNA form, the CDR3 reads TGTGCCAGCAGTCAGACAGTTACTACCTACGAGCAGTACTTC. Translated: CASSQTVTTYEQYF.

The chain has TRBV4-1 and TRBJ2-1; 10 nucleotides align to TRBD2. There are 18 residues in the CDR3. Germline values: CDR1 MGHRA, CDR2 YSYEKL. Germline trimming cut 4 bases from V and 4 bases from J; bases unmatched to any gene: 13. The CDR3 reads CASSPEALAGDSYNEQFF. The CDR3 DNA is TGCGCCAGCAGCCCAGAAGCCCTAGCGGGGGATTCATACAATGAGCAGTTCTTC.

J is TRBJ1-1 and V is TRBV9; 7 bases line up with TRBD1. J lost 5 bases, V lost 4 bases, and 5 bases had no gene match. From germline, CDR1 is SGDLS and CDR2 YYNGEE. This CDR3 spans 13 amino acids. The CDR3 sequence is CASSRQGRTEAFF. CDR3 nucleotides: TGTGCCAGCAGCCGACAGGGTCGGACTGAAGCTTTCTTT.

CDR3 region: CASSPMGTGVEVYGYTF. CDR3 in DNA: TGTGCCAGCAGCCCAATGGGGACAGGGGTGGAGGTATATGGCTACACCTTC. The chain carries TRBV11-2 and TRBJ1-2, with 10 bases that match TRBD1. The CDR3 spans 17 residues. Germline V lookup: CDR1 SGHAT, CDR2 FQNNGV. V lost 5 bases to trimming and J lost 5 bases; unmatched junction nucleotides: 14.

This chain uses TRBV12-1 with TRBJ2-7; TRBD2, the D gene given by the table, was not confirmed from the DNA. TRBV12-1 is labeled a pseudogene. This CDR3 has 16 amino acids. This CDR3 reads CASSLLTGGACYEQYF. CDR3 in DNA: TGTGCCAGCAGCCTTTTAACTGGCGGGGCTTGCTACGAGCAGTACTTC.

The table lists this clone with a count of one. The chain couples TRBV6-5 to TRBJ1-2; 9 bases agree with TRBD1. Unmatched junction bases numbered 3, after V lost 0 bases and J lost 4 bases. The CDR3 extends over 15 amino acids. The germline V gene encodes CDR1 MNHEY and CDR2 SVGAGI. CDR3 protein: CASSYSQGASYGYTF. CDR3 DNA sequence: TGTGCCAGCAGTTACTCACAGGGGGCTAGCTATGGCTACACCTTC.

The chain employs TRBV6-6 and TRBJ1-6; D is unclear. The V end lost 6 bases, the J end lost 6 bases, and 15 bases lay between the germline ends. CDR1 and CDR2 (germline): MNHNY, SVGAGI (reference sequence). The CDR3 length is 15 residues. The CDR3 spells CASSLRVPSNSPLHF. CDR3 in DNA: TGTGCCAGCAGCCTACGGGTCCCGAGTAATTCACCCCTCCACTTT.

The rearrangement joins TRBV19 to TRBJ2-1; TRBD2 matches at 7 bases. This CDR3 has 16 residues. Germline-derived CDR1 and CDR2 are LNHDA and SQIVND (reference sequence). V lost 2 bases and J lost 0; bases outside the gene matches: 4. The CDR3 bases are TGTGCCAGTAGTATACGGCTAGCGGCCTCCTACAATGAGCAGTTCTTC. It is translated as CASSIRLAASYNEQFF.

This clone was detected once. This sequence joins TRBV4-1 and TRBJ2-1; TRBD1 matches at 11 bases. Germline V gene sequence: CDR1 MGHRA, CDR2 YSYEKL. V gave up 3 bases and J gave up 8 bases; unmatched junction bases: 3. This CDR3 has 14 amino acids. Written as DNA, the CDR3 is TGCGCCAGCAGCCAGGGACAGGGGGGGTATGAGCAGTTCTTC. The encoded protein is CASSQGQGGYEQFF.

The rearrangement links TRBV5-1 to TRBJ2-7; 9 nucleotides match TRBD1. The ends lost 4 bases at V and 5 bases at J; junction bases unmatched: 7. The CDR3 spans 14 residues. The germline V gene has CDR1 SGHRS and CDR2 YFSETQ. The CDR3 sequence is CASSKGQGLNEQYF. The CDR3, as DNA: TGCGCCAGCAGCAAGGGACAGGGTCTTAACGAGCAGTACTTC.

The chain couples TRBV7-2 to TRBJ2-3; 7 bases map to TRBD2. The CDR3 loop spans 15 amino acids. V lost 3 bases to trimming and J lost 3 bases; unmatched junction nucleotides: 6. In germline, CDR1 is SGHTA, CDR2 FQGNSA. The CDR3 protein is CASSFGLVRTDTQYF. The DNA for the CDR3 is TGTGCCAGCAGCTTTGGACTAGTAAGGACAGATACGCAGTATTTT.

This sequence joins TRBV14 and TRBJ1-2, with D tentatively TRBD1 (6 bases). This CDR3 is 15 amino acids long. Per the germline V gene, CDR1 is SGHDN and CDR2 is FVKESK. V was pared by 0 bases and J by 8 bases, with 16 bases between. CDR3 sequence (DNA): TGTGCCAGCAGCCAAGAGTACAGGGAATCAGGAGGCTACACCTTC. This encodes CASSQEYRESGGYTF.

The V gene is TRBV15, the J gene TRBJ1-5; D uncertain. V lost 8 bases and J lost 5, with 10 bases in between. This CDR3 is built from 12 residues. Germline-derived CDR1 and CDR2 are LNHNV and YYDKDF (reference sequence). CDR3 nucleotide sequence: TGTGCCACCTCTTCAGGCTATCAGCCCCAGCATTTT. Translating gives CATSSGYQPQHF.

The gene calls are TRBV6-5 and TRBJ2-7; TRBD1 is a possible D gene (5 bases). The CDR3 extends over 15 amino acids. The V gene lost 5 bases and the J gene lost 0 bases, with 14 bases spanning the gap. From germline, CDR1 is MNHEY and CDR2 SVGAGI. The CDR3 sequence is CASSGSTASSYEQYF. DNA for the CDR3: TGTGCCAGCAGTGGGTCGACAGCTAGCTCCTACGAGCAGTACTTC.

This chain connects TRBV5-1 to TRBJ2-5; possibly TRBD2 for D (6 bases). Per the germline V gene, CDR1 is SGHRS and CDR2 is YFSETQ. The V and J ends lost 0 bases and 2 bases respectively, with 11 bases between them. The CDR3 runs 15 residues. The CDR3 loop is CASSLEGGRQETQYF. DNA of the CDR3: TGCGCCAGCAGCTTGGAAGGAGGGCGGCAAGAGACCCAGTACTTC. Full variable domain (missing parts from reference TRBV5-1 and TRBJ2-5): KAGVTQTPRYLIKTRGQQVTLSCSPISGHRSVSWYQQTPGQGLQFLFEYFSETQRNKGNFPGRFSGRQFSNSRSEMNVSTLELGDSALYLCASSLEGGRQETQYFGPGTRLLVL.

This chain links TRBV30 with TRBJ2-3, with 10 bases fitting TRBD1. Germline lookup yields CDR1 GTSNPN and CDR2 SVGIG (reference sequence). The CDR3 loop spans 14 amino acids. V lost 7 bases, J lost 4 bases, and 8 bases stayed unmatched. The CDR3 protein is CASADRGLADTQYF. The CDR3 DNA follows: TGTGCCTCGGCCGACAGGGGGCTTGCAGATACGCAGTATTTT.

This chain uses TRBV5-4 with TRBJ1-2, with 7 bases fitting TRBD1. The CDR3 sequence is 16 residues long. Germline-derived CDR1 and CDR2 are SGHNT and YYREEE (reference sequence). The V and J ends lost 0 bases and 3 bases, in that order; junction bases with no gene match: 8. This chain's CDR3 is CASSLGGQANYYGYTF. CDR3 nucleotides: TGTGCCAGCAGCTTGGGCGGACAGGCGAATTACTATGGCTACACCTTC.

Only a few counts were recorded for this clone. The chain joins TRBV6-4 to TRBJ2-3; TRBD2 matches 13 bases. J gave up 4 bases and V 2 bases, and 0 bases lay outside the gene matches. Per the germline V gene, CDR1 is MRHNA and CDR2 is SNTAGT. This CDR3 contains 15 residues. The CDR3 sequence is CASSDTSGGADTQYF. The DNA of the CDR3 is TGTGCCAGCAGTGACACTAGCGGGGGGGCAGATACGCAGTATTTT.

This sequence joins TRBV18 and TRBJ1-5, with 7 positions matching TRBD1. After removal of 3 bases from V and 6 bases from J, the junction contained 5 bases not matched to a gene. Germline CDR1 and CDR2: KGHSH and LQKENI. The CDR3 is 14 amino acids. Written as DNA, the CDR3 is TGTGCCAGCTCACCGGAGACAGGGAGTCAGCCCCAGCATTTT. It yields the protein CASSPETGSQPQHF.

This clone has only a few counts. The chain couples TRBV10-3 to TRBJ1-2, with 7 bases that match TRBD1. Trimming at V came to 6 bases and at J to 2 bases, leaving 3 bases not matched to a gene. CDR3 size: 13 residues. The germline CDR1 and CDR2 sequences are ENHRY and SYGVKD. The CDR3 DNA reads TGTGCCATCAGCCGGGACAGCAACTATGGCTACACCTTC. Encoded protein: CAISRDSNYGYTF.